The clone carrying this TCR beta chain occurred once. Germline values: CDR1 MDHEN, CDR2 SYDVKM. The CDR3 loop spans 14 amino acids. V lost 3 bases and J 1 base, leaving 9 bases between the germline ends. The record originates from a study of blood T cell repertoires in COVID-19. For the study at large: The United States, Italy and Spain were the sources of the acute and convalescent COVID-19 samples. From T cells, B-cell-depleted T cells, or PBMCs came the material, which was cDNA or gDNA.

Original analysis: Using reference gene primer amplification, nucleated cell counts were estimated. Profiled with immunoSEQ multiplex PCR; TCRdb holds only in-frame clones, not every one. From that table come the V and J calls and clone size; the DNA was used to work out D and trimming. The sample records roughly 160,000 clones, more than 65% being singletons. The material sequenced was peripheral blood. This clonotype was obtained from a woman over 75 with active or convalescent COVID-19. This chain joins TRBV28 and TRBJ1-1; D gene uncertain. CDR3 residues: CASSFGRSNTEAFF. CDR3 sequence (DNA): TGTGCCAGCAGTTTCGGGAGATCGAACACTGAAGCTTTCTTT.